The present T cell receptor (beta chain) was sequenced within a study of blood T cell repertoires in COVID-19. This clone occurred a few times. The data were produced by immunoSEQ multiplex PCR, yet TCRdb's version contains in-frame clones alone and is incomplete. The sample holds under 300,000 clones, roughly 85% seen once. The V end lost 5 bases, the J end lost 3 bases, and 11 bases lay between the germline ends. The germline V gene has CDR1 SGHAT and CDR2 FQNNGV. This CDR3 contains 14 residues. The TCR comes from a woman between 18 and 30 years old with acute or convalescent COVID-19. The material sequenced was peripheral blood. J is TRBJ1-3 and V is TRBV11-2, with a weak D call TRBD1 (6 bases). The CDR3 coding sequence is TGTGCCAGCAGCCTCGAGGGGGTTGGAAACACCATATATTTT. Translated, it gives CASSLEGVGNTIYF.